The 4 T cell receptor beta chains listed next were all sequenced from one sample in a study of PD-1 blockade in classical Hodgkin lymphoma. Sequenced by immunoSEQ multiplex PCR; TCRdb stores in-frame clones only, minus some. Here the sample spans some 11,000 clones, about 70% being singletons. Time point noted: cycle 4 day 1 (C4D1), after less than 7 weeks of nivolumab. Each of the patients experienced relapse following autologous stem cell transplantation, and their brentuximab vedotin exposure differed. Using magnetic negative selection, the CD4+ T cells were separated out of thawed PBMCs. The sample consisted of CD4+ T cells from blood, taken before the fourth cycle of nivolumab. These receptors originate from a human donor with classical Hodgkin lymphoma.

The J gene is TRBJ2-5, the V gene TRBV6-6; TRBD2 matches at 11 bases. CDR3 length: 15 residues. J lost 5 bases, V lost 4 bases, and 6 bases had no gene match. Germline V CDR1 and CDR2: MNHNY, SVGAGI (reference sequence). The CDR3 DNA follows: TGTGCCAGCAGTTCCCTAGCGGGAGGAGTTGAGACCCAGTACTTC. It codes for CASSSLAGGVETQYF.

Here the CDR3 DNA reads TGCGCCAGCAGTCCACTTGGACAGGGAATCGGAAGCAATCAGCCCCAGCATTTT. Protein: CASSPLGQGIGSNQPQHF. The V call is TRBV10-2, the J call TRBJ1-5; 8 positions agree with TRBD1. CDR1 and CDR2 (germline): WSHSY, SAAADI. V lost 5 bases and J lost 1; bases outside the gene matches: 13. The CDR3 contains 18 residues.

CDR3 sequence: CASIQSGSSYEQYF. The CDR3 bases are TGTGCCAGCATTCAGTCGGGGAGCTCCTACGAGCAGTACTTC. The gene calls are TRBV6-1 and TRBJ2-7; possible D gene TRBD2, 5 bases. The CDR3 has 14 amino acids. CDR1 is MNHNS and CDR2 is SASEGT in the germline V gene. The V and J ends lost 7 bases and 0 bases respectively, with 13 bases between them.

The chain is built from TRBV19 and TRBJ2-7; D is ambiguous. Germline loops: CDR1 LNHDA, CDR2 SQIVND (reference sequence). V gave up 3 bases and J gave up 5 bases, with 11 bases separating them. The CDR3 sequence is 13 residues long. CDR3 in amino acids: CASSIGLLDEQYF. The DNA for the CDR3 is TGTGCCAGTAGTATTGGCCTTTTGGACGAGCAGTACTTC.